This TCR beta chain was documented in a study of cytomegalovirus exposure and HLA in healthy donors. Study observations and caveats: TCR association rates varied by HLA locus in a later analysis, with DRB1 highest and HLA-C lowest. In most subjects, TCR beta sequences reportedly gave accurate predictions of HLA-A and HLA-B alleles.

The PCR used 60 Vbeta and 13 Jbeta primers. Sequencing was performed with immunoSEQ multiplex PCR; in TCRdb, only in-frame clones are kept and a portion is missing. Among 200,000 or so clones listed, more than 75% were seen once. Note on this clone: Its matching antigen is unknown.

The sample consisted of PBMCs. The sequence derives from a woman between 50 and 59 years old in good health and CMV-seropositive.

This chain's CDR3 is CASRPPFSGQETQYF. CDR3 coding DNA: TGTGCCAGCAGACCCCCTTTTTCGGGTCAAGAGACCCAGTACTTC. This rearrangement joins TRBV6-5 to TRBJ2-5; D uncertain. Trimming took 6 bases from V and 2 from J, leaving 16 bases between them. The germline V gene encodes CDR1 MNHEY and CDR2 SVGAGI. This CDR3 comprises 15 residues.